This is a list of T cell receptor beta chains from one sample in a study of identical twins. TCRdb reprocessed the 5' RACE reads via MiXCR and lists one record per CDR3 protein. The sample holds 460,000 or so distinct CDR3 sequences; approximately 15% are singletons and the top ten take around 0.48%. This same sample was also part of a study on yellow fever vaccine responses in identical twins.

Specimen: CD4+ T cells sorted from blood. These receptors came from a woman between 18 and 29 years old in good health. CDR3s include the opening cysteine and the closing phenylalanine or tryptophan.

J	V	CDR3
TRBJ2-3	TRBV6-4	CASSVMAGGPSDTQYF
TRBJ2-7	TRBV20-1	CSANSGGVPEQYF
TRBJ2-7	TRBV4-3	CASSQERGYSYEQYF
TRBJ2-3	TRBV7-6	CASSPEGRYTQYF
TRBJ2-7	TRBV5-4	CASSLARGTSYEQYF
TRBJ2-7	TRBV6-1	CASRKGTTGEPYEQYF
TRBJ1-1	TRBV7-9	CASSPRDRMNTEAFF
TRBJ2-5	TRBV28	CASKSGAKTQYF
TRBJ2-5	TRBV30	CAWTPRDTFGETQYF
TRBJ1-1	TRBV18	CASSPGGANTEAFF
TRBJ2-2	TRBV7-2	CASSLLSGVIGELFF
TRBJ2-7	TRBV27	CASSFRLSDRLPYEQYF
TRBJ2-2	TRBV5-1	CASSEPGGELFF
TRBJ2-3	TRBV2	CASSLGERADTQYF
TRBJ2-5	TRBV20-1	CSAPFDREETQYF
TRBJ2-5	TRBV4-3	CASSPSFRGGETQYF
TRBJ2-2	TRBV7-9	CASSLRGVEGTGELFF
TRBJ2-3	TRBV5-1	CASSLGDKRLDTQYF
TRBJ2-5	TRBV10-3	CAISEDRGYAETQYF
TRBJ2-5	TRBV6-2/TRBV6-3	CASSYRGTAWETQYF
TRBJ2-2	TRBV7-2	CASSAVGGPVTGELFF
TRBJ2-5	TRBV7-9	CASSGDRGFQETQYF
TRBJ1-2	TRBV29-1	CSVVGLTGSYGYTF
TRBJ1-5	TRBV12-3/TRBV12-4	CASTTGFGNQPQHF
TRBJ2-7	TRBV4-1	CASSQSQSSGYEQYF
TRBJ1-1	TRBV10-1	CASSSRTANTEAFF
TRBJ2-3	TRBV5-1	CASSVGTSGAGTQYF
TRBJ2-3	TRBV28	CASSPPLRALSGTYTDTQYF
TRBJ1-4	TRBV6-5	CASSYRTGTEKLFF
TRBJ1-3	TRBV12-3/TRBV12-4	CASSFPGPGNTIYF
TRBJ2-7	TRBV4-3	CASSQGLAIRGEQYF
TRBJ1-4	TRBV2	CASSEENPPNEKLFF
TRBJ2-1	TRBV10-2	CASKFNNEQFF
TRBJ2-3	TRBV19	CASGGRATDTQYF
TRBJ2-7	TRBV9	CASSVGRDNYEQYF
TRBJ2-1	TRBV20-1	CSTSGRKYNEQFF
TRBJ1-5	TRBV10-3	CAISDRGQGNQPQHF
TRBJ2-3	TRBV20-1	CSARAGTTDTQYF
TRBJ1-2	TRBV11-2	CASSPNRDRGSNRAGYTF
TRBJ1-5	TRBV28	CASRNRRMNQPQHF
TRBJ2-7	TRBV24-1	CATSGGQSYEQYF
TRBJ2-3	TRBV5-5	CASSLGGGAPTDTQYF
TRBJ2-2	TRBV12-3/TRBV12-4	CASSLATGNTGELFF
TRBJ2-5	TRBV12-3/TRBV12-4	CASSPIGLAETQYF
TRBJ1-1	TRBV10-3	CAAADSGLNTEAFF
TRBJ2-3	TRBV10-3	CAISGRDTDTQYF
TRBJ2-1	TRBV15	CATSRDRLGTAFQF
TRBJ2-5	TRBV4-2	CASSPARLAAPQETQYF
TRBJ2-7	TRBV18	CASSPTSFSYEQYF
TRBJ1-5	TRBV2	CASKTGFSNQPQHF
TRBJ2-3	TRBV7-2	CASSYRRRDTQYF
TRBJ2-1	TRBV3-1	CASSQDRLVRNEQFF